The 27 T cell receptor beta chains presented below share a single source sample, sequenced in a study of somatic mutations in cytotoxic T cells in rheumatoid arthritis. Produced via immunoSEQ multiplex PCR; TCRdb's table is partial and in-frame only. Of over 8,500 clones listed, about 70% are singletons. Input material: CD8+ T cells sorted from blood. The receptors were gathered from a man aged 55 to 69 in good health.

The J gene is TRBJ2-7, the V gene TRBV5-5, with 8 bases that match TRBD1. After removal of 4 bases from V and 4 bases from J, the junction contained 10 bases not matched to a gene. CDR3 length: 15 residues. Germline loops: CDR1 SGHKS, CDR2 YYEKEE (reference sequence). The CDR3: CASSPSGGLGYEQYF. The DNA for the CDR3 is TGTGCCAGCAGCCCATCAGGGGGCCTTGGATACGAGCAGTACTTC.

This clone appeared a few times. V usage is TRBV28 and J usage is TRBJ2-2; D unclear. The CDR3 is made up of 14 amino acids. V lost 6 bases to trimming and J lost 1 base, with 9 bases between them. Germline CDR1 is MDHEN and CDR2 is SYDVKM. In DNA, the CDR3 is TGTGCCAGCAGCCCCAGCGAGAACACCGGGGAGCTGTTTTTT. It codes for CASSPSENTGELFF.

The chain couples TRBV13 to TRBJ2-1; no reliable D call. The V gene lost 4 bases and the J gene lost 9 bases, with 10 bases spanning the gap. In germline, CDR1 is PRHDT, CDR2 FYEKMQ (reference sequence). The CDR3 is 12 amino acids. The DNA of the CDR3 is TGTGCCAGCAGCTCGCAGGCAGGTGAGCAGTTCTTC. The encoded protein is CASSSQAGEQFF.

This chain connects TRBV6-5 to TRBJ2-6; no clear D gene. V gave up 2 bases and J gave up 0 bases, with 5 bases separating them. The CDR3 is 15 residues long. Germline loops: CDR1 MNHEY, CDR2 SVGAGI. The CDR3 coding sequence is TGTGCCAGCAGTTACGCTGTCTCTGGGGCCAACGTCCTGACTTTC. Translation gives CASSYAVSGANVLTF.

This sequence joins TRBV4-3 and TRBJ1-6; 7 nucleotides agree with TRBD1. The V gene's germline CDR1 is LGHNA and CDR2 YSLEER. CDR3 length equals 15 residues. V was pared by 3 bases and J by 6 bases, with 5 bases of the junction left unmatched. DNA for the CDR3: TGCGCCAGCAGCCAGTACAGGGGAAGTAATTCACCCCTCCACTTT. Translation: CASSQYRGSNSPLHF.

This chain joins TRBV28 and TRBJ1-1, with 8 bases aligning to TRBD1. Germline V gene sequence: CDR1 MDHEN, CDR2 SYDVKM. The CDR3 has 14 amino acids. The V segment lost 5 bases and the J segment 7 bases; nucleotides outside the gene matches: 9. CDR3 DNA: TGTGCCAGCAGTCGAGGAGGGACAGGCGTTGAAGCTTTCTTT. This gives the protein CASSRGGTGVEAFF.

The chain employs TRBV4-3 and TRBJ2-1; TRBD2 matches 10 bases. The CDR3 is 14 amino acids. V lost 3 bases and J lost 9; bases outside the gene matches: 5. CDR1 LGHNA and CDR2 YSLEER come from the germline V gene. CDR3 nucleotides: TGCGCCAGCAGCCATAGCGGGGGGACGGGTGAGCAGTTCTTC. Translated: CASSHSGGTGEQFF.

The rearrangement uses TRBV28 and TRBJ2-2, with 9 nucleotides matching TRBD1. This CDR3 has 16 residues. Germline loops: CDR1 MDHEN, CDR2 SYDVKM. The V gene end was trimmed by 5 bases and the J gene end by 2 bases; junction bases not matched to a gene: 6. The CDR3 DNA follows: TGTGCCAGCAGTCCGTGGGACAGGGCTAACACCGGGGAGCTGTTTTTT. Residues: CASSPWDRANTGELFF. The full variable domain, in which reference TRBV28 and TRBJ2-2 provide the parts outside the CDR3, is DVKVTQSSRYLVKRTGEKVFLECVQDMDHENMFWYRQDPGLGLRLIYFSYDVKMKEKGDIPEGYSVSREKKERFSLILESASTNQTSMYLCASSPWDRANTGELFFGEGSRLTVL.

This clone was detected only once. The chain carries TRBV9 and TRBJ2-5; D is perhaps TRBD2 (5 bases). The CDR3 extends over 15 amino acids. The germline CDR1 and CDR2 sequences are SGDLS and YYNGEE. Trimming took off 0 bases at V and 7 bases at J, with 16 bases between the two ends. The CDR3 sequence is CASSVGASPIGTQYF. The CDR3 DNA reads TGTGCCAGCAGCGTAGGGGCTAGCCCCATAGGGACCCAGTACTTC.

This clone was recorded a few times. This sequence joins TRBV11-2 and TRBJ1-1; D is undetermined. Germline CDR1 SGHAT, CDR2 FQNNGV. The CDR3 has 14 residues. The ends were cut back, 5 bases at V and 4 bases at J, with 14 bases in the middle. The chain's CDR3 is CASSPLRVSTEAFF. The CDR3 bases are TGTGCCAGCAGCCCACTGCGGGTGAGCACTGAAGCTTTCTTT.

The chain employs TRBV13 and TRBJ2-7; 11 bases are shared with TRBD2. Germline V gives CDR1 PRHDT, CDR2 FYEKMQ (reference sequence). The CDR3 length is 15 residues. V shed 0 bases and J 4 bases; nucleotides not matched to a gene: 2. The CDR3 nucleotides are TGTGCCAGCAGCTTAGGGACTAGCGGGATGTACGAGCAGTACTTC. Translated, it gives CASSLGTSGMYEQYF.

With regard to this clone: Other DNA variants within this sample encode the same CDR3. The chain carries TRBV25-1 and TRBJ2-7; D is undetermined. This CDR3 comprises 13 residues. V lost 3 bases, J lost 0 bases, and 6 bases lay in between. The germline gives CDR1 MGHDK, CDR2 SYGVNS. CDR3 region: CASSEGNSYEQYF. The CDR3 region has the DNA TGTGCCAGCAGTGAGGGCAACTCCTACGAGCAGTACTTC.

V is TRBV5-4 and J is TRBJ2-2; 7 bases align to TRBD1. CDR3 length equals 16 residues. CDR1 SGHNT and CDR2 YYREEE come from the germline V gene (reference sequence). V shed 4 bases and J 0 bases; nucleotides not matched to a gene: 6. The CDR3 region has the DNA TGTGCCAGCAGCCTCTGGGGACAGTCGAACACCGGGGAGCTGTTTTTT. It is translated as CASSLWGQSNTGELFF.

V is TRBV7-2 and J is TRBJ2-7, with D tentatively TRBD2 (5 bases). From germline, CDR1 is SGHTA and CDR2 FQGNSA. This CDR3 contains 14 residues. Trimming removed 3 bases at V and 7 bases at J, with 16 bases between. The CDR3 sequence: CASSLERTSYEQYF. CDR3 bases: TGTGCCAGCAGCTTGGAGAGGACTTCTTATGAGCAGTACTTC.

The CDR3 loop reads CASSWDIGQGGSDTQYF. As DNA, the CDR3 is TGTGCCAGCAGTTGGGATATAGGACAGGGAGGTTCGGATACGCAGTATTTT. V is TRBV28 and J is TRBJ2-3; TRBD1 matches 8 bases. V trimming: 4 bases; J trimming: 6 bases; junction bases outside the gene matches: 15. Germline V gene data show CDR1 as MDHEN and CDR2 as SYDVKM. The CDR3 extends over 17 amino acids.

This chain connects TRBV28 to TRBJ1-4, with 7 bases that match TRBD1. CDR1 is MDHEN and CDR2 is SYDVKM in the germline V gene. The V segment lost 3 bases and the J segment 4 bases; nucleotides outside the gene matches: 8. CDR3 length equals 16 residues. In DNA, the CDR3 is TGTGCCAGCAGTTTCCTCCCGGGACAGCTTAATGAAAAACTGTTTTTT. Amino acid sequence: CASSFLPGQLNEKLFF. Together with reference TRBV28 and TRBJ1-4, the CDR3 gives the full variable domain: DVKVTQSSRYLVKRTGEKVFLECVQDMDHENMFWYRQDPGLGLRLIYFSYDVKMKEKGDIPEGYSVSREKKERFSLILESASTNQTSMYLCASSFLPGQLNEKLFFGSGTQLSVL.

The rearrangement uses TRBV30 and TRBJ2-7; D is unclear. The CDR3 loop spans 12 amino acids. CDR1 and CDR2 (germline): GTSNPN, SVGIG (reference sequence). The V and J ends lost 5 bases and 2 bases respectively, with 10 bases between them. The CDR3 here is CAWETNTYEQYF. The CDR3 nucleotides are TGTGCCTGGGAGACGAATACCTACGAGCAGTACTTC.

The chain carries TRBV5-6 and TRBJ1-2, with D unclear. Germline V CDR1 and CDR2: SGHDT, YYEEEE. Trimming took off 0 bases at V and 6 bases at J, with 9 bases between the two ends. The CDR3 length is 13 residues. The CDR3 coding sequence is TGTGCCAGCAGCTTGGTGGAGCGCCATGGCTACACCTTC. Protein sequence: CASSLVERHGYTF.

V usage is TRBV5-6 and J usage is TRBJ2-5, with 7 positions matching TRBD2. The CDR3 covers 14 residues. V shed 2 bases, J shed 4 bases, and the junction held 5 bases outside the gene matches. Germline CDR1 SGHDT, CDR2 YYEEEE. Here the CDR3 DNA reads TGTGCCAGCAGCTTTTGGGGGGGGGTAGAGACCCAGTACTTC. It yields the protein CASSFWGGVETQYF. Full variable domain (missing parts from reference TRBV5-6 and TRBJ2-5): DAGVTQSPTHLIKTRGQQVTLRCSPKSGHDTVSWYQQALGQGPQFIFQYYEEEERQRGNFPDRFSGHQFPNYSSELNVNALLLGDSALYLCASSFWGGVETQYFGPGTRLLVL.

V gene TRBV4-2 combines with J gene TRBJ1-5; no clear D. V gave up 1 base and J gave up 6 bases, with 13 bases separating them. CDR3 length: 15 amino acids. Looked up from germline, CDR1 is LGHNA and CDR2 is YNFKEQ. CDR3 coding DNA: TGTGCCAGCAGCCAAGCATCGACGGATGTTCAGCCCCAGCATTTT. Its translation is CASSQASTDVQPQHF.

The chain has TRBV10-3 and TRBJ2-1; 10 bases align to TRBD2. The trim removed 2 bases at V and 10 bases at J, leaving 8 bases unmatched. This CDR3 comprises 15 residues. Germline values: CDR1 ENHRY, CDR2 SYGVKD. The CDR3 coding sequence is TGTGCCATCAGTGAGGGAACTAGCGGGGTTATGGAGCAGTTCTTC. This codes for CAISEGTSGVMEQFF.

This chain connects TRBV11-2 to TRBJ2-2, with a possible D match to TRBD1 (5 bases). Germline V lookup: CDR1 SGHAT, CDR2 FQNNGV. This CDR3 contains 15 residues. Trimming stripped 6 bases from V and 1 base from J, with 12 bases between. The CDR3 coding sequence is TGTGCCAGCAGTATCTACCAGGGGAACACCGGGGAGCTGTTTTTT. This translates into CASSIYQGNTGELFF.

This clone was recorded once. This CDR3 reads CASSPGRGEVDYGYTF. The DNA for the CDR3 is TGTGCCAGCAGCCCGGGCAGGGGGGAAGTGGACTATGGCTACACCTTC. The V call is TRBV9, the J call TRBJ1-2; 7 bases are a match to TRBD1. Germline V gives CDR1 SGDLS, CDR2 YYNGEE. CDR3 length: 16 amino acids. V lost 4 bases to trimming and J lost 3 bases; unmatched junction nucleotides: 12.

This chain joins TRBV7-2 and TRBJ2-3; no firm D call. Germline V lookup: CDR1 SGHTA, CDR2 FQGNSA. V was cut by 1 base and J by 0 bases, with 8 bases left in between. CDR3 size: 15 residues. CDR3 amino acids: CASSLGVASTDTQYF. DNA of the CDR3: TGTGCCAGCAGCTTAGGGGTAGCTAGCACAGATACGCAGTATTTT.

Here the CDR3 DNA reads TGTGCCAGCAGCCGGAACCGGGAGTCCTACGAGCAGTACTTC. The encoded protein is CASSRNRESYEQYF. This sequence joins TRBV4-2 and TRBJ2-7, with a possible D match to TRBD2 (6 bases). Between the trimmed V and J ends, which lost 4 bases and 1 base, there was a span of 11 bases. This CDR3 spans 14 amino acids. From germline, CDR1 is LGHNA and CDR2 YNFKEQ.

The V call is TRBV29-1, the J call TRBJ1-2; no firm D call. Germline V gene data show CDR1 as SQVTM and CDR2 as ANQGSEA. The CDR3 is 13 residues long. The V end lost 4 bases, the J end lost 4 bases, and 13 bases lay between the germline ends. The CDR3 DNA sequence: TGCAGCGTTGTGCGAGAGTGGGGCTATGGCTACACCTTC. It is translated as CSVVREWGYGYTF. The full variable domain, its missing parts supplied by reference TRBV29-1 and TRBJ1-2, is SAVISQKPSRDICQRGTSLTIQCQVDSQVTMMFWYRQQPGQSLTLIATANQGSEATYESGFVIDKFPISRPNLTFSTLTVSNMSPEDSSIYLCSVVREWGYGYTFGSGTRLTVV.

The genes are TRBV13 and TRBJ2-7, with D possibly being TRBD2 (8 bases). This CDR3 region has 14 residues. V was pared by 6 bases and J by 4 bases, with 16 bases between. Germline lookup yields CDR1 PRHDT and CDR2 FYEKMQ (reference sequence). The CDR3 DNA sequence: TGTGCCAGCAGACCGGGAGGGGGCGGATACGAGCAGTACTTC. Its protein is CASRPGGGGYEQYF.